This paragraph reports one T cell receptor (beta chain). This sample stems from a study of shared clonotypes between healthy human individuals. The germline CDR1 and CDR2 sequences are GTSNPN and SVGIG (reference sequence). V gave up 2 bases and J gave up 5 bases, with 9 bases separating them. The CDR3 extends over 13 amino acids. Some clones are missing from TCRdb's copy, which holds only in-frame ones; the method was immunoSEQ multiplex PCR. Here the sample spans about 2.4 million clones, more than 90% being singletons. Partitioning of CD4+ cells yielded a CD45RA+ naive subset and a CD45RA-negative memory subset.

The sequence was collected from a man aged 18 to 29 in good health. The chain carries TRBV30 and TRBJ1-4; D unresolved. The sample taken for sequencing was naive CD4+ T cells sorted from blood. Subset indicated: CD45RA+ positively selected. In DNA, the CDR3 is TGTGCCTGGAGTTACGGCTCCAATGAAAAACTGTTTTTT. Amino acid sequence: CAWSYGSNEKLFF. The full variable domain, completed using reference TRBV30 and TRBJ1-4, is SQTIHQWPATLVQPVGSPLSLECTVEGTSNPNLYWYRQAAGRGLQLLFYSVGIGQISSEVPQNLSASRPQDRQFILSSKKLLLSDSGFYLCAWSYGSNEKLFFGSGTQLSVL.